A selection of T cell receptor beta chains follows, all from one sample in a study of CD8 T cells in ankylosing spondylitis. MiXCR, run by TCRdb on the 5' RACE reads, gives a single entry per CDR3 protein. This sample carries 700,000 to 1,000,000 distinct CDR3 sequences, about 11% of them seen once, and the ten largest clones take 0.51%. Material for sequencing was blood, either unsorted or a sorted T cell fraction (not recorded which). These receptor sequences come from a male donor with ankylosing spondylitis. Each CDR3 is given with its conserved first and last residue. D genes are given only for firm matches. Size values are once, few and many counts, or a class for expanded clones, and some rows have none.

clone size	V gene	J gene	D gene	CDR3 protein	CDR3 DNA
-	TRBV18	TRBJ2-3	-	CASSLETSTDTQYF	TGTGCCAGCTCACTAGAAACTAGCACAGATACGCAGTATTTT
few	TRBV6-1	TRBJ2-5	-	CASSERTAYQETQYF	TGTGCCAGCAGTGAACGTACAGCCTACCAAGAGACCCAGTACTTC
few	TRBV28	TRBJ2-5	TRBD1	CASSNHGTGGFQETQYF	TGTGCCAGCTCTAATCATGGGACAGGGGGGTTTCAAGAGACCCAGTACTTC
-	TRBV6-5	TRBJ1-6	-	CASSYGSQYNSPLHF	TGTGCCAGCAGTTATGGCAGCCAGTATAATTCACCCCTCCACTTT
-	TRBV9	TRBJ1-6	-	CASSVAQDSPLHF	TGTGCCAGCAGCGTAGCTCAGGATTCACCCCTCCACTTT
few	TRBV7-2	TRBJ2-7	TRBD2	CASRFGGAPEQYF	TGTGCCAGCAGATTCGGGGGGGCGCCCGAGCAGTACTTC
few	TRBV30	TRBJ2-7	-	CAWSWRGAPYEQYF	TGTGCCTGGAGTTGGAGAGGGGCCCCTTACGAGCAGTACTTC
few	TRBV20-1	TRBJ2-5	TRBD2	CSAAREGRRETQYF	TGCAGTGCCGCTCGGGAGGGCCGTCGAGAGACCCAGTACTTC
many	TRBV7-2	TRBJ1-6	-	CASRDRTDYNSPLHF	TGTGCCAGCAGAGATCGGACAGACTATAATTCACCCCTCCACTTT
-	TRBV6-5	TRBJ1-4	TRBD1	CASSYGQANEKLFF	TGTGCCAGCAGTTACGGACAGGCTAATGAAAAACTGTTTTTT
-	TRBV9	TRBJ1-1	-	CASSVGPGNTEAFF	TGTGCCAGCAGCGTAGGGCCAGGGAACACTGAAGCTTTCTTT
few	TRBV12-3/TRBV12-4	TRBJ2-1	-	CASSTRRGSSYNEQFF	TGTGCCAGCAGTACCCGTCGGGGATCCTCCTACAATGAGCAGTTCTTC
many	TRBV5-1	TRBJ2-5	TRBD1	CASSSNDRGIREETQYF	TGCGCCAGCAGCTCGAATGACAGGGGGATCAGAGAGGAGACCCAGTACTTC
-	TRBV6-1	TRBJ2-4	-	CASSVSGKNIQYF	TGTGCCAGCAGCGTTAGCGGTAAAAACATTCAGTACTTC
many	TRBV29-1	TRBJ2-1	-	CSVSSGADYNEQFF	TGCAGCGTCAGTTCAGGGGCCGACTACAATGAGCAGTTCTTC
few	TRBV7-2	TRBJ2-4	-	CASSSADGTAKNIQYF	TGTGCCAGCAGCTCCGCCGACGGAACAGCCAAAAACATTCAGTACTTC
few	TRBV5-5	TRBJ2-7	-	CASSLVAATSYEQYF	TGTGCCAGCAGCTTGGTGGCAGCCACCTCCTACGAGCAGTACTTC
few	TRBV5-1	TRBJ2-5	-	CASSSALPQETQYF	TGCGCCAGCAGCTCCGCATTGCCCCAAGAGACCCAGTACTTC
-	TRBV2	TRBJ2-5	-	CASSVRSEQYF	TGTGCCAGCAGCGTTCGGTCTGAGCAGTACTTC
-	TRBV7-2	TRBJ1-1	TRBD1	CASSPGRDREAFF	TGTGCCAGCAGCCCTGGCCGGGACAGGGAAGCTTTCTTT
few	TRBV28	TRBJ2-3	TRBD1	CASFRQGLKDTQYF	TGTGCCAGCTTCAGACAGGGGCTGAAAGATACGCAGTATTTT
once	TRBV6-2/TRBV6-3	TRBJ2-7	-	CASSRNPSSYEQYF	TGTGCCAGCAGTCGCAACCCAAGCTCCTACGAGCAGTACTTC
-	TRBV6-1	TRBJ2-1	TRBD2	CASIAGASYNEQFF	TGTGCCAGCATTGCGGGAGCCTCCTACAATGAGCAGTTCTTC
-	TRBV6-1	TRBJ1-2	-	CASGPQTGNYGYTF	TGTGCCAGCGGGCCTCAGACTGGAAACTATGGCTACACCTTC
-	TRBV20-1	TRBJ2-1	-	CSARGGDIYNEQFF	TGCAGTGCTAGGGGGGGGGACATTTACAATGAGCAGTTCTTC
-	TRBV7-3	TRBJ1-1	TRBD1	CASSPYRGMNTEAFF	TGTGCCAGCAGCCCCTACAGGGGGATGAACACTGAAGCTTTCTTT
-	TRBV10-3	TRBJ1-2	-	CAITPGAANYGYTF	TGTGCCATCACCCCGGGGGCGGCAAACTATGGCTACACCTTC
few	TRBV6-5	TRBJ2-3	-	CASSYSGADTQYF	TGTGCCAGCAGTTACTCCGGAGCAGATACGCAGTATTTT
few	TRBV5-1	TRBJ2-2	TRBD2	CASSSSGSPGELFF	TGCGCCAGCAGCTCTAGCGGGAGCCCCGGGGAGCTGTTTTTT
-	TRBV28	TRBJ2-5	-	CASSPRSGETQYF	TGTGCCAGCAGTCCTCGCTCAGGAGAGACCCAGTACTTC
few	TRBV3-1	TRBJ2-5	TRBD2	CASSHPLAGGETQYF	TGTGCCAGCAGCCACCCACTAGCGGGAGGAGAGACCCAGTACTTC
-	TRBV28	TRBJ2-7	-	CASRLGGYKQYF	TGTGCCAGCAGGCTAGGGGGTTACAAGCAGTACTTC
-	TRBV20-1	TRBJ2-1	TRBD2	CSAPGTSIGGNEQFF	TGCAGTGCCCCAGGGACTAGCATCGGTGGGAATGAGCAGTTCTTC
-	TRBV4-2	TRBJ2-5	TRBD1	CASSQEPGQKETQYF	TGTGCCAGCAGCCAAGAACCGGGACAGAAAGAGACCCAGTACTTC
few	TRBV5-1	TRBJ2-3	-	CASSFSGRGADTQYF	TGCGCCAGCAGCTTTTCCGGACGTGGTGCAGATACGCAGTATTTT
-	TRBV20-1	TRBJ1-4	-	CSAQGGGLDEKLFF	TGCAGTGCTCAAGGCGGGGGGCTGGATGAAAAACTGTTTTTT
few	TRBV15	TRBJ2-3	-	CATSREASGTDTQYF	TGTGCCACCAGCAGAGAAGCTAGCGGCACAGATACGCAGTATTTT
-	TRBV7-2	TRBJ2-2	TRBD2	CASSILAGSGTGELFF	TGTGCCAGCAGCATCCTAGCGGGGAGTGGTACCGGGGAGCTGTTTTTT
-	TRBV14	TRBJ2-3	-	CASSQVEGNTQYF	TGTGCCAGCAGCCAAGTCGAAGGAAATACGCAGTATTTT
many	TRBV27	TRBJ2-1	-	CASRARPVGDNEQFF	TGTGCCAGCAGGGCGCGCCCTGTGGGCGACAATGAGCAGTTCTTC
-	TRBV10-3	TRBJ2-1	TRBD2	CAISGRRTSGNHNEQFF	TGTGCCATCAGTGGTCGTAGGACTAGCGGGAATCACAATGAGCAGTTCTTC
few	TRBV5-1	TRBJ2-5	-	CASSLGDTNGETQYF	TGCGCCAGCAGCTTGGGGGACACTAACGGGGAGACCCAGTACTTC